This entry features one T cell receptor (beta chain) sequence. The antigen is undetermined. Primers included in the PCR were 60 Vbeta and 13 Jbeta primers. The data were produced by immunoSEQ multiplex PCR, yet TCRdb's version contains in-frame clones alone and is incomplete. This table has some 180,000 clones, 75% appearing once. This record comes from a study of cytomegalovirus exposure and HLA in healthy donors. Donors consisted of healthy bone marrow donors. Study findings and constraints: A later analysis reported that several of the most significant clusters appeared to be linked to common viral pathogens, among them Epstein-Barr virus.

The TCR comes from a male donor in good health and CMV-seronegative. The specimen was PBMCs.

The CDR3 DNA follows: TGTGCCAGCAGCTTGGTAAAGGGTACTAAGGGGTCTGGAAACACCATATATTTT. Translating gives CASSLVKGTKGSGNTIYF. The chain has TRBV5-6 and TRBJ1-3, with TRBD1 as a possible D gene (5 bases). The CDR3 loop spans 18 amino acids. V gave up 0 bases and J gave up 1 base, with 17 bases separating them. Germline V gene sequence: CDR1 SGHDT, CDR2 YYEEEE.